One sample yielded the 14 T cell receptor beta chains listed below, sequenced in a study of human versus mouse CDR3 diversity and MHC coevolution. Libraries were prepared by immunoSEQ multiplex PCR; TCRdb keeps only in-frame clonotypes and omits some of them. The profile shows roughly 86,000 clones, around 93% of them singletons. The sequencing input was naive CD4+ T cells from blood. Subset denoted: CD45RO-negative CD62L-positive naive CD4 T cells. The receptors originated from a person aged 30 to 70 in good health.

A note on this clone: The sample carries other DNA sequences with the same CDR3. This chain joins TRBV5-4 and TRBJ1-1; D is uncertain. Trimming took off 1 base at V and 2 bases at J, with 6 bases between the two ends. Germline V gives CDR1 SGHNT, CDR2 YYREEE (reference sequence). CDR3 length: 13 amino acids. This CDR3 reads CASSLSLNTEAFF. The CDR3 nucleotides read TGTGCCAGCAGCTTGTCCCTAAACACTGAAGCTTTCTTT.

The chain is built from TRBV19 and TRBJ1-1, with D maybe TRBD1 (6 bases). The V end was cut by 4 bases, the J end by 0 bases, with 12 bases between. The CDR3 is made up of 15 amino acids. Germline CDR1 LNHDA, CDR2 SQIVND (reference sequence). The CDR3 nucleotides are TGTGCCAGTAGTAGATCCTGGGGGCTGAACACTGAAGCTTTCTTT. Its translation: CASSRSWGLNTEAFF.

This sequence joins TRBV6-5 and TRBJ2-7, with 9 bases that match TRBD1. Trimming cost V 5 bases and J 6 bases; bases outside gene matches: 5. The CDR3 runs to 13 residues. Germline V gene sequence: CDR1 MNHEY, CDR2 SVGAGI. In DNA, the CDR3 is TGTGCCAGCAGTCCGGACAGGGGTGGCGAGCAGTACTTC. Residues: CASSPDRGGEQYF.

The genes are TRBV9 and TRBJ2-2, with a tentative D call TRBD2 (6 bases). V was clipped by 0 bases and J by 0 bases, with 9 bases between them. The length of the CDR3 is 16 residues. The germline CDR1 and CDR2 sequences are SGDLS and YYNGEE. CDR3 bases: TGTGCCAGCAGCGTAGAGGGCGGGACGAACACCGGGGAGCTGTTTTTT. Translated, it gives CASSVEGGTNTGELFF.

This clone has only one observation. This sequence joins TRBV30 and TRBJ1-1; no firm D call. V lost 4 bases to trimming and J lost 5 bases, with 11 bases between them. CDR1 and CDR2 from the germline V gene are GTSNPN and SVGIG (reference sequence). This CDR3 comprises 12 residues. CDR3 nucleotide sequence: TGTGCCTGGACTACCACGGGAACTGAAGCTTTCTTT. Translation: CAWTTTGTEAFF.

This clone was found once. The CDR3 loop is CASSVLAGGAYEQYF. In DNA form, the CDR3 reads TGTGCCAGCAGCGTGCTAGCGGGGGGAGCCTACGAGCAGTACTTC. The V and J genes are TRBV9 and TRBJ2-7; TRBD2 matches 11 bases. The CDR3 sequence is 15 residues long. The junction had 3 bases not matched to a gene; V was cut back by 2 bases and J by 2 bases. Germline V gene data show CDR1 as SGDLS and CDR2 as YYNGEE.

This chain connects TRBV6-5 to TRBJ2-1, with 9 bases lining up with TRBD1. This CDR3 has 15 residues. V was clipped by 8 bases and J by 3 bases; unmatched bases: 8. Germline-derived CDR1 and CDR2 are MNHEY and SVGAGI. CDR3 nucleotides: TGTGCCAGCCGGCACAGGGGGCTCCTCTACAATGAGCAGTTCTTC. As protein: CASRHRGLLYNEQFF.

This chain's CDR3 is CASSLPGGGYGYTF. CDR3 bases: TGTGCCAGCAGCTTACCCGGGGGGGGGTATGGCTACACCTTC. This rearrangement joins TRBV7-9 to TRBJ1-2; tentative D call: TRBD1 (5 bases). The CDR3 extends over 14 amino acids. Trimming left V 2 bases short and J 5 bases short, with 12 bases between. The V gene's germline CDR1 is SEHNR and CDR2 FQNEAQ (reference sequence).

The chain couples TRBV2 to TRBJ1-1; 7 nucleotides match TRBD1. The V and J ends lost 4 bases and 1 base, in that order; junction bases with no gene match: 3. This CDR3 comprises 14 residues. The germline gives CDR1 SNHLY, CDR2 FYNNEI. CDR3 amino acids: CASSVRGANTEAFF. CDR3 nucleotides: TGTGCCAGCAGTGTCAGGGGGGCGAACACTGAAGCTTTCTTT. Full variable domain (missing parts from reference TRBV2 and TRBJ1-1): EPEVTQTPSHQVTQMGQEVILRCVPISNHLYFYWYRQILGQKVEFLVSFYNNEISEKSEIFDDQFSVERPDGSNFTLKIRSTKLEDSAMYFCASSVRGANTEAFFGQGTRLTVV.

This CDR3 is CASSYQLQGMNTEAFF. CDR3 bases: TGCGCCAGCAGCTATCAGCTACAGGGCATGAACACTGAAGCTTTCTTT. The V and J genes are TRBV5-1 and TRBJ1-1; tentative D call: TRBD1 (6 bases). The CDR3 runs to 16 residues. Germline V gene sequence: CDR1 SGHRS, CDR2 YFSETQ. V was clipped by 3 bases and J by 0 bases, with 15 bases between them.

This chain connects TRBV7-2 to TRBJ1-5; TRBD1 matches at 7 bases. V was clipped by 2 bases and J by 5 bases; unmatched bases: 3. The CDR3 has 14 amino acids. CDR1 SGHTA and CDR2 FQGNSA come from the germline V gene. As DNA, the CDR3 is TGTGCCAGCAGCTTAAGGCAGGGGGATCAGCCCCAGCATTTT. Translation gives CASSLRQGDQPQHF. Full variable domain (missing parts from reference TRBV7-2 and TRBJ1-5): GAGVSQSPSNKVTEKGKDVELRCDPISGHTALYWYRQSLGQGLEFLIYFQGNSAPDKSGLPSDRFSAERTGGSVSTLTIQRTQQEDSAVYLCASSLRQGDQPQHFGDGTRLSIL.

In this sample, this clone turned up once. This sequence joins TRBV7-6 and TRBJ1-1; TRBD1 might be the D (5 bases). V lost 3 bases and J 3 bases, leaving 8 bases between the germline ends. The CDR3 sequence is 13 residues long. Per germline, CDR1 SGHVS and CDR2 FNYEAQ. The CDR3 DNA is TGTGCCAGCAGCTTCCTAGGGGACACTGAAGCTTTCTTT. It is translated as CASSFLGDTEAFF.

The chain combines TRBV7-3 with TRBJ1-6; D is perhaps TRBD1 (5 bases). CDR3 length: 17 amino acids. Germline V lookup: CDR1 SGHTA, CDR2 FQGTGA. The ends were cut back, 5 bases at V and 3 bases at J, with 17 bases in the middle. The CDR3 is CASSRREAGVYNSPLHF. DNA for the CDR3: TGTGCCAGCAGCCGACGGGAGGCGGGGGTCTATAATTCACCCCTCCACTTT. Together with reference TRBV7-3 and TRBJ1-6, the CDR3 gives the full variable domain: GAGVSQTPSNKVTEKGKYVELRCDPISGHTALYWYRQSLGQGPEFLIYFQGTGAADDSGLPNDRFFAVRPEGSVSTLKIQRTERGDSAVYLCASSRREAGVYNSPLHFGNGTRLTVT.

The chain recombines TRBV6-1 with TRBJ1-1; the D is unclear. The CDR3 has 15 residues. Germline values: CDR1 MNHNS, CDR2 SASEGT. V dropped 2 bases and J dropped 1 base, with 11 bases sitting between them. CDR3 amino acids: CASSESVSGNTEAFF. CDR3 bases: TGTGCCAGCAGTGAAAGTGTCAGTGGGAACACTGAAGCTTTCTTT.